This paragraph covers one TCR beta chain sequence. Its antigen is not known. Produced via immunoSEQ multiplex PCR; TCRdb's table is partial and in-frame only. The sample records about 150,000 clones, about 94% being singletons. The sample is drawn from a study of T cell responses to AZD1222 COVID-19 vaccine. Whole-study findings and limits: Reportedly, nearly half of unique spike TCRs recognized epitopes outside B.1.351/B.1.1.7 mutations. Baseline serostatus was positive in only a handful of AZD1222 recipients.

Germline-derived CDR1 and CDR2 are MNHEY and SVGAGI. The CDR3 is 15 residues long. V was cut by 4 bases and J by 1 base, with 8 bases left in between. This chain connects TRBV6-5 to TRBJ1-6; no definite D call. Material: peripheral blood, obtained on day 0 of AZD1222 vaccination. The TCR originated in an adult in good health. Here the CDR3 DNA reads TGTGCCAGCAGTTCCCGACTGTCCTATAATTCACCCCTCCACTTT. This translates into CASSSRLSYNSPLHF.